The 14 T cell receptor beta chains below come from one sample, sequenced in a study of identical twins. TCRdb re-called the 5' RACE reads with MiXCR, one entry per CDR3 protein. The data show 310,000 or so distinct CDR3 sequences, over 8.5% seen once. In addition, the sample was reused for a study of yellow fever vaccine responses in identical twins.

Sequenced: CD8+ T cells sorted from blood. The receptors derive from a woman aged 18-29 years in good health.

This clonotype has just a few counts. The chain combines TRBV7-9 with TRBJ2-7; 8 nucleotides align to TRBD2. J lost 3 bases, V lost 2 bases, and 3 bases had no gene match. This CDR3 has 14 amino acids. CDR1 and CDR2 from the germline V gene are SEHNR and FQNEAQ (reference sequence). The DNA for the CDR3 is TGTGCCAGCAGCTTAACAGCGGGAGACTACGAGCAGTACTTC. Amino acid sequence: CASSLTAGDYEQYF.

The chain joins TRBV20-1 to TRBJ2-2; the D is unclear. Germline V CDR1 and CDR2: DFQATT, SNEGSKA (reference sequence). V was trimmed by 0 bases and J by 7 bases, leaving 15 bases between them. The CDR3 has 15 residues. The CDR3 DNA sequence: TGCAGTGCTAGAGATGTGACACCTAACGACGGGGAGCTGTTTTTT. Amino acids: CSARDVTPNDGELFF.

The chain is built from TRBV2 and TRBJ2-3, with 10 bases aligning to TRBD2. The germline V gene has CDR1 SNHLY and CDR2 FYNNEI. The CDR3 loop spans 17 amino acids. The V gene end was trimmed by 2 bases and the J gene end by 8 bases; junction bases not matched to a gene: 13. Here the CDR3 DNA reads TGTGCCAGCAGTGAATTCCCTAGCGGGAGCCCTTCCCTTACGCAGTATTTT. Translation: CASSEFPSGSPSLTQYF.

V is TRBV7-9 and J is TRBJ2-7; no reliable D call. The germline gives CDR1 SEHNR, CDR2 FQNEAQ (reference sequence). CDR3 length: 14 amino acids. Trimming removed 1 base from V and 0 bases from J, with 7 bases in between. The CDR3 DNA follows: TGTGCCAGCAGCTTAGTGGAAACCTCCTACGAGCAGTACTTC. This codes for CASSLVETSYEQYF. The variable domain in full, with the rest retrieved from reference TRBV7-9 and TRBJ2-7, is DTGVSQNPRHKITKRGQNVTFRCDPISEHNRLYWYRQTLGQGPEFLTYFQNEAQLEKSRLLSDRFSAERPKGSFSTLEIQRTEQGDSAMYLCASSLVETSYEQYFGPGTRLTVT.

This clonotype was counted many times. V usage is TRBV5-6 and J usage is TRBJ2-7, with D unresolved. The ends were cut back, 2 bases at V and 0 bases at J, with 6 bases in the middle. CDR3 length equals 13 residues. Germline CDR1 and CDR2: SGHDT and YYEEEE. The CDR3 DNA follows: TGTGCCAGCAGCTTCTGGGACTCCTACGAGCAGTACTTC. Translating it yields CASSFWDSYEQYF.

The chain employs TRBV7-9 and TRBJ2-3; D call uncertain. This CDR3 spans 16 amino acids. Germline V gene data show CDR1 as SEHNR and CDR2 as FQNEAQ (reference sequence). Trimming pared 3 bases from V and 3 bases from J, leaving 16 bases between. The DNA of the CDR3 is TGTGCCAGCAGCTTCCCCCTAAACCTTAGTACAGATACGCAGTATTTT. Translating it yields CASSFPLNLSTDTQYF. The variable domain in full, completed from reference TRBV7-9 and TRBJ2-3, reads DTGVSQNPRHKITKRGQNVTFRCDPISEHNRLYWYRQTLGQGPEFLTYFQNEAQLEKSRLLSDRFSAERPKGSFSTLEIQRTEQGDSAMYLCASSFPLNLSTDTQYFGPGTRLTVL.

This clonotype was seen repeatedly, ten times or more. This chain uses TRBV29-1 with TRBJ2-2, with D maybe TRBD1 (5 bases). Trimming shortened V by 0 bases and J by 2 bases, and 13 bases separated the two germline ends. In germline, CDR1 is SQVTM, CDR2 ANQGSEA. CDR3 length equals 16 residues. The CDR3 sequence: CSVEDQNRSNTGELFF. For the CDR3, the DNA is TGCAGCGTTGAAGATCAGAACAGGTCCAACACCGGGGAGCTGTTTTTT.

This clonotype occurred many times. This CDR3 reads CSAGGGGTTEAFF. In nucleotides, the CDR3 is TGCAGTGCTGGAGGGGGTGGGACCACTGAAGCTTTCTTT. This sequence joins TRBV20-1 and TRBJ1-1, with D tentatively TRBD1 (6 bases). CDR1 is DFQATT and CDR2 is SNEGSKA in the germline V gene (reference sequence). CDR3 length equals 13 residues. V dropped 5 bases and J dropped 4 bases, with 14 bases sitting between them.

A few counts support this clonotype. The V and J genes are TRBV29-1 and TRBJ2-7, with D unresolved. The length of the CDR3 is 12 residues. Germline CDR1 and CDR2: SQVTM and ANQGSEA. Trimming stripped 4 bases from V and 0 bases from J, with 7 bases between. The DNA for the CDR3 is TGCAGCGTTGGGGTCAACTCCTACGAGCAGTACTTC. This sequence encodes CSVGVNSYEQYF.

The table lists this clonotype with a few counts. This chain joins TRBV2 and TRBJ2-1; D remains unclear. This CDR3 has 15 residues. Germline assignment: CDR1 SNHLY and CDR2 FYNNEI. Between the trimmed V and J ends, which lost 0 bases and 3 bases, there was a span of 9 bases. The CDR3 DNA sequence: TGTGCCAGCAGTGAAGCGCGTACGTTCTACAATGAGCAGTTCTTC. Translation: CASSEARTFYNEQFF.

In its sample, this clonotype was seen many times. The chain is built from TRBV6-5 and TRBJ2-7; TRBD2 matches 10 bases. Germline CDR1 and CDR2: MNHEY and SVGAGI. The CDR3 consists of 15 residues. J lost 2 bases, V lost 2 bases, and 3 bases had no gene match. As DNA, the CDR3 is TGTGCCAGCAGTTACGGGACTAGCGAAGCCTACGAGCAGTACTTC. Its translation: CASSYGTSEAYEQYF.

This rearrangement joins TRBV18 to TRBJ2-3, with D maybe TRBD1 (6 bases). The ends were cut back, 2 bases at V and 0 bases at J, with 9 bases in the middle. Germline-derived CDR1 and CDR2 are KGHSH and LQKENI. The CDR3 has 15 amino acids. The CDR3 DNA reads as TGTGCCAGCTCACCAGCGGACAGTAGCACAGATACGCAGTATTTT. It codes for CASSPADSSTDTQYF. Full variable domain (outside the CDR3, taken from reference TRBV18 and TRBJ2-3): NAGVMQNPRHLVRRRGQEARLRCSPMKGHSHVYWYRQLPEEGLKFMVYLQKENIIDESGMPKERFSAEFPKEGPSILRIQQVVRGDSAAYFCASSPADSSTDTQYFGPGTRLTVL.

This clonotype was detected ten times or more. This chain uses TRBV6-2 or TRBV6-3 with TRBJ2-6; TRBD1 is a possible D gene (5 bases). The V gene lost 2 bases and the J gene lost 0 bases, with 14 bases spanning the gap. This CDR3 spans 18 amino acids. Germline values: CDR1 MNHEY, CDR2 SVGEGT. The CDR3 DNA sequence: TGTGCCAGCAGTTACGAGGTCGCAGGGCCCTCTGGGGCCAACGTCCTGACTTTC. Translated: CASSYEVAGPSGANVLTF.

This clonotype has just a few counts. The rearrangement uses TRBV9 and TRBJ2-7; TRBD2 agrees at 7 bases. Losses at the gene ends were 7 bases for V and 4 bases for J; bases not matched to a gene: 8. Germline values: CDR1 SGDLS, CDR2 YYNGEE. There are 13 residues in the CDR3. The CDR3: CASSGGGGYEQYF. The CDR3 nucleotides read TGTGCCAGCTCTGGCGGGGGTGGTTACGAGCAGTACTTC.